These 16 T cell receptor beta chains were sequenced from one sample in a study of blood T cell repertoires in COVID-19. The table came from immunoSEQ multiplex PCR; TCRdb's copy has only in-frame clones and leaves some out. The table lists about 150,000 clones, around three quarters of them singletons, with roughly 1.7% in the top ten. Input material: peripheral blood. All receptors derive from a man aged 80 or over with acute or convalescent COVID-19.

The rearrangement links TRBV2 to TRBJ1-3, with a tentative D call TRBD1 (6 bases). CDR1 and CDR2 (germline): SNHLY, FYNNEI. This CDR3 is 13 amino acids long. The V and J ends lost 8 bases and 1 base respectively, with 9 bases between them. The CDR3 is CASLQGSGNTIYF. The CDR3 nucleotides are TGTGCCAGCCTACAGGGATCTGGAAACACCATATATTTT.

About this clone itself: This sample also contains other DNA sequences that code for the same CDR3. The chain couples TRBV20-1 to TRBJ1-2; unclear D gene. Trimming removed 0 bases from V and 6 bases from J, with 2 bases in between. Germline CDR1 DFQATT, CDR2 SNEGSKA (reference sequence). The CDR3 has 10 residues. The CDR3: CSARDNGYTF. CDR3 nucleotides: TGCAGTGCTAGAGATAATGGCTACACCTTC.

The J gene is TRBJ1-2, the V gene TRBV11-2, with D perhaps TRBD1 (6 bases). Germline assignment: CDR1 SGHAT and CDR2 FQNNGV. The CDR3 loop spans 15 amino acids. Trimming left V 1 base short and J 9 bases short, with 18 bases between. CDR3 sequence reads: CASSLGGTTGTSYTF. The CDR3 bases are TGTGCCAGCAGCTTAGGGGGGACTACAGGGACAAGCTACACCTTC.

This clone was detected once. This chain links TRBV27 with TRBJ1-2; 8 bases line up with TRBD1. Germline loops: CDR1 MNHEY, CDR2 SMNVEV (reference sequence). The CDR3 is 13 residues long. J was trimmed by 4 bases and V by 6 bases; bases with no gene match: 4. CDR3 coding DNA: TGTGCCAGCAGGAGAACAGGGGGCTATGGCTACACCTTC. Protein sequence: CASRRTGGYGYTF.

The J gene is TRBJ1-3, the V gene TRBV4-1; no reliable D call. The V end was cut by 4 bases, the J end by 2 bases, with 15 bases between. The CDR3 totals 16 residues. Germline values: CDR1 MGHRA, CDR2 YSYEKL. In DNA form, the CDR3 reads TGCGCCAGCAGCCGAGCCCAGACTTCGGCTGGAAACACCATATATTTT. This translates into CASSRAQTSAGNTIYF.

The chain combines TRBV5-3 with TRBJ1-5; TRBD1 is a possible D gene (5 bases). TRBV5-3 is given ORF status, its function remaining uncertain. This CDR3 has 16 amino acids. Trimming took 0 bases from V and 7 from J, leaving 17 bases between them. The CDR3 DNA reads TGTGCCAGAAGCTTGGGGGGCTTTCCCAGGGAACAGCCCCAGCATTTT. Translated: CARSLGGFPREQPQHF.

By share, this clone counts as medium-sized. The CDR3 is CSVETAQAGYTF. Here the CDR3 DNA reads TGCAGCGTTGAGACAGCGCAGGCTGGCTACACCTTC. The chain has TRBV29-1 and TRBJ1-2, with D possibly matching TRBD1 (5 bases). Trimming pared 3 bases from V and 7 bases from J, leaving 12 bases between. Germline V gene data show CDR1 as SQVTM and CDR2 as ANQGSEA. The CDR3 is made up of 12 amino acids.

The chain couples TRBV24-1 to TRBJ2-1; 15 bases are a match to TRBD2. V lost 3 bases, J lost 13 bases, and 12 bases stayed unmatched. CDR1 KGHDR and CDR2 SFDVKD come from the germline V gene. The CDR3 consists of 17 residues. In DNA, the CDR3 is TGTGCCACCAGTGATCCCTTACCGGGACTAGCGGGGGGTGAACAGTTCTTC. Translating it yields CATSDPLPGLAGGEQFF.

This clone was detected only once. V and J are TRBV4-2 and TRBJ2-5; 11 nucleotides align to TRBD2. CDR1 is LGHNA and CDR2 is YNFKEQ in the germline V gene. The CDR3 is 16 residues long. J was trimmed by 4 bases and V by 0 bases; bases with no gene match: 4. Written as DNA, the CDR3 is TGTGCCAGCAGCCAAGATTTAGCGGGGGGGCGAGAGACCCAGTACTTC. It is translated as CASSQDLAGGRETQYF.

CDR3 in DNA: TGTGCCAGTAGCATTGGCACAGGGGGCGCAGATACGCAGTATTTT. It is translated as CASSIGTGGADTQYF. The gene calls are TRBV19 and TRBJ2-3, with TRBD1 matching 9 bases. Germline CDR1 reads LNHDA; CDR2 reads SQIVND (reference sequence). J lost 4 bases, V lost 6 bases, and 8 bases had no gene match. The CDR3 is 15 amino acids.

J is TRBJ2-1 and V is TRBV11-3; possible D gene TRBD1, 5 bases. Germline assignment: CDR1 SGHNT and CDR2 YENEEA. CDR3 length equals 15 residues. V was shortened by 2 bases and J by 2 bases, with 10 bases between the two germline ends. The CDR3 loop reads CASSLQGLTYNEQFF. CDR3 coding DNA: TGTGCCAGCAGCTTACAGGGTCTTACCTACAATGAGCAGTTCTTC.

The gene calls are TRBV27 and TRBJ2-4, with D perhaps TRBD1 (5 bases). Germline CDR1 and CDR2: MNHEY and SMNVEV (reference sequence). This CDR3 region has 15 residues. V was trimmed by 5 bases and J by 8 bases, leaving 19 bases between them. CDR3 coding DNA: TGTGCCAGCAGTCTACTCCGCCACATAGGGGACATTCAGTACTTC. The encoded protein is CASSLLRHIGDIQYF.

This clone has only one observation. This chain uses TRBV3-1 (or the pseudogene TRBV3-2) with TRBJ1-2; D is possibly TRBD1 (5 bases). V was cut by 1 base and J by 6 bases, with 15 bases left in between. Germline-derived CDR1 and CDR2 are LGHDT and YNNKEL (reference sequence). This CDR3 spans 15 amino acids. CDR3 nucleotide sequence: TGTGCCAGCAGCCAAGTTCAACAAGGCAGGGATGGCTACACCTTC. Protein sequence: CASSQVQQGRDGYTF.

The chain recombines TRBV5-1 with TRBJ2-5; the match to TRBD1 covers 7 bases. V lost 4 bases and J lost 7; bases outside the gene matches: 7. The CDR3 sequence is 13 residues long. Per germline, CDR1 SGHRS and CDR2 YFSETQ. The chain's CDR3 is CASSEGTVGTQYF. The CDR3 DNA reads as TGCGCCAGCAGCGAGGGGACAGTAGGGACCCAGTACTTC.

The chain carries TRBV5-1 and TRBJ2-5, with TRBD2 matching over 9 bases. The CDR3 consists of 13 residues. Per germline, CDR1 SGHRS and CDR2 YFSETQ. The V and J ends lost 1 base and 6 bases, in that order; junction bases with no gene match: 1. The DNA for the CDR3 is TGCGCCAGCAGCTTGCTAGCGGGGCAGACCCAGTACTTC. Translated: CASSLLAGQTQYF.

This clone was detected many times. The chain combines TRBV6-5 with TRBJ2-2, with 8 positions matching TRBD1. Germline CDR1 reads MNHEY; CDR2 reads SVGAGI. This CDR3 has 15 residues. V lost 6 bases to trimming and J lost 7 bases; unmatched junction nucleotides: 10. The CDR3 sequence: CASSSGTGRGGELFF. CDR3 nucleotides: TGTGCCAGCAGCTCCGGGACAGGTCGAGGCGGGGAGCTGTTTTTT.